This is a list of T cell receptor beta chains from one sample in a study of regulatory T cells in long-lasting Graves disease. One entry per CDR3 protein, called by TCRdb with MiXCR from the multiplex PCR reads. Of about 440,000 distinct CDR3 sequences listed, roughly 15% are singletons. The sample was also reused in another study, on T cells in Graves' hyperthyroidism and ophthalmopathy.

The sequences come from peripheral blood mononuclear cells (PBMCs), collected at new diagnosis, from a patient treated with antithyroid drugs. The receptors come from a woman aged 18-29 years with Graves disease. The CDR3 runs from the conserved cysteine through the conserved F or W. Each record gives: J gene, D gene, V gene, clone size, CDR3 DNA, CDR3 protein. D genes are given only for firm matches. Size tells how often a clone was seen (once, few, many) or the class of an expanded clone, and some rows leave it out.

>TRBJ2-7|NA|TRBV12-3/TRBV12-4|NA
TGTGCCAGCAGTTTCCGGGCCGCCTACGAGCAGTACTTC
CASSFRAAYEQYF
>TRBJ2-1|TRBD1|TRBV5-6|NA
TGTGCCAGCAGCTCGGGACAGGGGGCGCTCACTGCGGGGTTCTTC
CASSSGQGALTAGFF
>TRBJ2-1|NA|TRBV15|few
TGTGCCACCAGCAAAGGGTACAATGAGCAGTTCTTC
CATSKGYNEQFF
>TRBJ2-2|NA|TRBV28|many
TGTGCCAGCCTAAGGACAGCACCGAACACCGGGGAGCTGTTTTTT
CASLRTAPNTGELFF
>TRBJ2-3|TRBD2|TRBV29-1|NA
TGCAGCGTGGGGGTAGCGGGAGTCACAGATACGCAGTATTTT
CSVGVAGVTDTQYF
>TRBJ2-2|TRBD2|TRBV2|many
TGTGCCAGCAATTGGCTAGCGGGAGGCGGGGAGCTGTTTTTT
CASNWLAGGGELFF
>TRBJ2-3|NA|TRBV29-1|few
TGCAGCGTTGCGGGTCGGGTATCAGATACGCAGTATTTT
CSVAGRVSDTQYF
>TRBJ2-5|TRBD2|TRBV2|NA
TGTGCCAGCAGGACCCCGATTTCCGGGACTAGCGGGAGCCAAGAGACCCAGTACTTC
CASRTPISGTSGSQETQYF
>TRBJ2-1|TRBD2|TRBV19|NA
TGTGCCAGTAGTACCCTGGGGGGGGACGCCCCGAATGAGCAGTTCTTC
CASSTLGGDAPNEQFF
>TRBJ2-3|NA|TRBV27|NA
TGTGCCAGCAGGGTTACAGGGAACACAGATACGCAGTATTTT
CASRVTGNTDTQYF
>TRBJ1-1|NA|TRBV3-1|few
TGTGCCAGCAGCCAAGACACAGTAGCTCCTGAAGCTTTCTTT
CASSQDTVAPEAFF
>TRBJ2-7|NA|TRBV13|NA
TGTGCCAGCAGCGTGACCTCCGAGCAGTACTTC
CASSVTSEQYF
>TRBJ2-7|TRBD2|TRBV28|many
TGTGCCAGCAGTCTCCCAATTAGCGGGAGCCACGAGCAGTACTTC
CASSLPISGSHEQYF
>TRBJ1-2|TRBD1|TRBV20-1|many
TGCAGTGCTAGAGGAGTACGGGACAGAGCTGCCTATGGCTACACCTTC
CSARGVRDRAAYGYTF
>TRBJ2-7|TRBD2|TRBV7-3|many
TGTGCCAGCAGCTTAGCAGCGGGAGGGCCTTCGGACGAGCAGTACTTC
CASSLAAGGPSDEQYF
>TRBJ2-7|NA|TRBV6-1|many
TGTGCCAGCAGTGAAGCCTCGACAGGAGGTACCTACGAGCAGTACTTC
CASSEASTGGTYEQYF
>TRBJ2-2|TRBD2|TRBV2|many
TGTGCCAGCAGTGTGCTAGCGGGAGGCGGGCTAAACGTCGCCGGGGAGCTGTTTTTT
CASSVLAGGGLNVAGELFF
>TRBJ2-3|NA|TRBV4-3|many
TGCGCCAGCAGCCCCCAGGGGGGAGAGTCTTACGATACGCAGTATTTT
CASSPQGGESYDTQYF
>TRBJ2-7|TRBD2|TRBV7-9|few
TGTGCCAGCAGCCGATGGACTAGCGGGAGCTCCTACGAGCAGTACTTC
CASSRWTSGSSYEQYF
>TRBJ2-1|NA|TRBV11-3|many
TGTGCCAGCAGCTTAGGGGACTCGCCAGGGGAGCAGTTCTTC
CASSLGDSPGEQFF
>TRBJ2-7|NA|TRBV11-2|many
TGTGCCAGCAGCTTGTCAAGCGCTTCCTCCCTTTACGAGCAGTACTTC
CASSLSSASSLYEQYF
>TRBJ1-6|NA|TRBV29-1|NA
TGCAGCGTTAAGACCGGGACGCTTGATTCACCCCTCCACTTT
CSVKTGTLDSPLHF
>TRBJ1-2|NA|TRBV5-1|many
TGTGCCAGCAGCTTGGAAGCTAACTATGGCTACACCTTC
CASSLEANYGYTF
>TRBJ2-7|TRBD2|TRBV27|many
TGTGCCAGCAGCGGGACTAGCGGGAGGAAGCAGTACTTC
CASSGTSGRKQYF
>TRBJ2-1|NA|TRBV6-1|few
TGTGCCAGCAGCCGGGACCAGGGTTACAATGAGCAGTTCTTC
CASSRDQGYNEQFF
>TRBJ2-3|NA|TRBV10-1|many
TGCGCCAGCTCCCTTCGACGAGATACGCTGTATTTT
CASSLRRDTLYF
>TRBJ2-1|TRBD1|TRBV24-1|NA
TGTGCCACCAGTGTTGGGACAGGGGGCAATGAGCAGTTCTTC
CATSVGTGGNEQFF
>TRBJ1-2|TRBD1|TRBV5-1|NA
TGCGCCAGCAGCCCCGGACAGGCTTTTTACTATGGCTACACCTTC
CASSPGQAFYYGYTF
>TRBJ2-5|NA|TRBV27|many
TGTGCCAGCAGTTTAGGGTGGAGGGAGACCCAGTACTTC
CASSLGWRETQYF
>TRBJ2-1|NA|TRBV7-9|many
TGTGCCAGCAGCTTCGCACAGGGTTTGGACAATGAGCAGTTCTTC
CASSFAQGLDNEQFF
>TRBJ2-1|NA|TRBV30|NA
TGTGCCTGGAGTTTGTCGGTCCTCAATGAGCAGTTCTTC
CAWSLSVLNEQFF
>TRBJ2-7|TRBD2|TRBV29-1|many
TGCAGCGTTGAAATACTAGCGGGAGTGGGTGAGCAGTACTTC
CSVEILAGVGEQYF
>TRBJ1-4|NA|TRBV28|many
TGTGCCAGCAGACAGGGCTACAATGAAAAACTGTTTTTT
CASRQGYNEKLFF
>TRBJ2-5|NA|TRBV30|many
TGTGCCTGGAATCCCGGCTTGGGACAAGAGACCCAGTACTTC
CAWNPGLGQETQYF
>TRBJ2-5|NA|TRBV9|NA
TGTGCCAGCAGCCCACGACCAACAGGGTACCAAGAGACCCAGTACTTC
CASSPRPTGYQETQYF
>TRBJ2-7|NA|TRBV30|many
TGTGCCTGGAGTGCGTACAGGGACGAGCAGTACTTC
CAWSAYRDEQYF
>TRBJ1-1|NA|TRBV6-1|many
TGTGCCAGCAGACCCCCGGGGCTTAACACTGAAGCTTTCTTT
CASRPPGLNTEAFF
>TRBJ1-3|NA|TRBV6-1|few
TGTGCCAGCATCTGGGACAAGCACTCTGGAAACACCATATATTTT
CASIWDKHSGNTIYF
>TRBJ2-2|TRBD2|TRBV27|few
TGTGCCAGCGGTACCTGGGCGGGAGGGATTCCCGGGGAGCTGTTTTTT
CASGTWAGGIPGELFF
>TRBJ2-4|NA|TRBV28|few
TGTGCCACTTCTGGGGGCGGGTACATTCAGTACTTC
CATSGGGYIQYF
>TRBJ2-5|NA|TRBV11-3|many
TGTGCCAGCAGCCCCCAGGGGATTGGGCAAGAGACCCAGTACTTC
CASSPQGIGQETQYF
>TRBJ1-2|NA|TRBV5-1|many
TGCGCCAGCAGCTTGGAAGGGGATGGCTACACCTTC
CASSLEGDGYTF
>TRBJ2-1|NA|TRBV4-1|once
TGCGCCAGCAGCCACTCCCTGGGGCGGACAGTATACAATGAGCAGTTCTTC
CASSHSLGRTVYNEQFF